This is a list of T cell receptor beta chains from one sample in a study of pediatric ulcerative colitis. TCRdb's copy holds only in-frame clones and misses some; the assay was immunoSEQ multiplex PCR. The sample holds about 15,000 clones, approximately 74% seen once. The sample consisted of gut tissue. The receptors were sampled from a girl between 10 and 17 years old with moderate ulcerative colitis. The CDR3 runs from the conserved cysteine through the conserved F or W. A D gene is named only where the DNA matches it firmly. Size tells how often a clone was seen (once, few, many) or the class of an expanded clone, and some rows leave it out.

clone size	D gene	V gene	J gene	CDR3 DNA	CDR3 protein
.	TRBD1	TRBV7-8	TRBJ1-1	TGTGCCAGCAGCGGCGGGACAGGGGGTGGGTCTGAAGCTTTCTTT	CASSGGTGGGSEAFF
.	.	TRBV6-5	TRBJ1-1	TGTGCCAGCAGTTACCCCGCGTCATCCGCTCCATCTTTCTTT	CASSYPASSAPSFF
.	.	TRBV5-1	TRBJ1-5	TGCGCCAGCGCCTCGGGGGACATGCGGGGCCCCCAGCATTTT	CASASGDMRGPQHF
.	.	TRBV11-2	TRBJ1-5	TGTGCGGGATATAGCAATCAGCCCCAGCATTTT	CAGYSNQPQHF
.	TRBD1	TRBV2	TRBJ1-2	TGTGCCAGCAGTGAGACAGGGGACTCTAACTATGGCTACACCTTC	CASSETGDSNYGYTF
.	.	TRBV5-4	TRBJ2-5	TGTGCCAGCAGCTCCAAAGAAGCTGTGGCCCAGTACTTC	CASSSKEAVAQYF
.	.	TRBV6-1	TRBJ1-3	TGTGCCAGCAGTGTGGAACTGGTTCCAGGAAACACCATATATTTT	CASSVELVPGNTIYF
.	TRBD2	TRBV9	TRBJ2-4	TGTGCCAGCAGCGGCACTAAAGACGGGGGAGGGCCAAAAAACATTCAGTACTTC	CASSGTKDGGGPKNIQYF
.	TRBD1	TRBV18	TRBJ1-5	TGTGCCAGCTCACCGGGACAGAATCAGCCCCAGCATTTT	CASSPGQNQPQHF
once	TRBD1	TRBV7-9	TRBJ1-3	TGTGCCAGCAGCAGGACGAGGGGACAGGGGAATGCTGGAAACACCATATATTTT	CASSRTRGQGNAGNTIYF
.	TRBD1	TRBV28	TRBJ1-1	TGTGCCAGCAGTTCCCTCGGGACAGGGGGCACTGAAGCTTTCTTT	CASSSLGTGGTEAFF
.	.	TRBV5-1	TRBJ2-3	TGTGCCAGCAGCTACAACAGAATTAGCACAGATACGCAGTATTTT	CASSYNRISTDTQYF
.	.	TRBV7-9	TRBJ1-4	TGTGCCAGCAGCTTAGGCGGAGTCTTAAATGAAAAACTGTTTTTT	CASSLGGVLNEKLFF